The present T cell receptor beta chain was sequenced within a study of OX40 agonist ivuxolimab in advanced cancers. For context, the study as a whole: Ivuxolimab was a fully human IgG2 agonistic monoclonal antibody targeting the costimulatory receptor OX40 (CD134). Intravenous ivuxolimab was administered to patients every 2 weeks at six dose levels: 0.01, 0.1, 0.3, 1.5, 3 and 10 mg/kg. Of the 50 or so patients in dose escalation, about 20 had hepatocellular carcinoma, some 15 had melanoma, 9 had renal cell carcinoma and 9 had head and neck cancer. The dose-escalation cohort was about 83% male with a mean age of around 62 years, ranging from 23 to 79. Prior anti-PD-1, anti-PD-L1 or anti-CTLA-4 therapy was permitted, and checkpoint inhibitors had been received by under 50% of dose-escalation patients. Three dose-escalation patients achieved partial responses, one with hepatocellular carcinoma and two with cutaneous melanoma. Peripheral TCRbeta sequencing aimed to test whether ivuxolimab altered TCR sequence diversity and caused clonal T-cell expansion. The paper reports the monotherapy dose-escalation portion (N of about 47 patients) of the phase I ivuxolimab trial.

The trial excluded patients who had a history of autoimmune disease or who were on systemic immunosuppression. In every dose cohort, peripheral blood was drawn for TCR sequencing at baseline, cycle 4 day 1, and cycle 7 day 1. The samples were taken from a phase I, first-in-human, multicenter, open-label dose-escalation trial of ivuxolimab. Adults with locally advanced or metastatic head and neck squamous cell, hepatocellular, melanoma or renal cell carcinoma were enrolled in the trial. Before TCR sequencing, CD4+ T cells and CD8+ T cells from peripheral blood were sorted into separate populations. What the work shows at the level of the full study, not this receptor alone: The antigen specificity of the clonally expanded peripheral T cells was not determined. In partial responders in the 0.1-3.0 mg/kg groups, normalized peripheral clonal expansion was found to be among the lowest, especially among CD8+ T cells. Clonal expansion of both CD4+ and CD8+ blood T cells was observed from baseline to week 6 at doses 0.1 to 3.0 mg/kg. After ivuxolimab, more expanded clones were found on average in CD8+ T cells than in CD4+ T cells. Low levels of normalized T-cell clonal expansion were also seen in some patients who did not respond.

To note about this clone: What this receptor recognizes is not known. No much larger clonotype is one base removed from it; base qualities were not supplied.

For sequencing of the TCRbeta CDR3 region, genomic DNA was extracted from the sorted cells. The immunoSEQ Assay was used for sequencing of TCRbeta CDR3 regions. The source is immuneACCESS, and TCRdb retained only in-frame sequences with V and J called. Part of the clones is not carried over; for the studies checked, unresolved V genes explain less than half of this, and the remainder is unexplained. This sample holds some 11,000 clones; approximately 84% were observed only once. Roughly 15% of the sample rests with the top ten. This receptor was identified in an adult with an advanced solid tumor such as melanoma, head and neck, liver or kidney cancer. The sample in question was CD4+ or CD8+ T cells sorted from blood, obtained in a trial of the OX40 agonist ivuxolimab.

The nucleotide sequence is given as TGTGCCAGTAGTGTTGGGACTGTCTCCTACAATGAGCAGTTCTTC. It encodes CASSVGTVSYNEQFF. The V gene is TRBV19 and the J gene is TRBJ2-1, and possibly TRBD2, on 6 matching bases. The CDR3 runs 15 residues from the cysteine to the phenylalanine. Kept here is only the CDR3 DNA, which spans 45 bases and is read in frame from base 1. V lost 5 bases and J lost 0 bases; the stretch between them is 11 bases long. CDR1 and CDR2, per the germline V gene (reference sequence), are LNHDA and SQIVND.